The 24 T cell receptor beta chains listed next were all sequenced from one sample in a study of blood T cell repertoires in COVID-19. Repertoires were generated with immunoSEQ multiplex PCR, while TCRdb's copy carries only in-frame clones and drops some. This repertoire shows over 200,000 clones, about nine tenths found once; its top ten account for roughly 2.5%. The sequenced material came from peripheral blood. Every receptor here comes from a woman in her sixties with acute or convalescent COVID-19.

The chain couples TRBV4-2 to TRBJ2-5, with TRBD2 matching over 12 bases. The CDR3 contains 16 residues. The V gene's germline CDR1 is LGHNA and CDR2 YNFKEQ. V was pared by 0 bases and J by 5 bases, with 4 bases of the junction left unmatched. The CDR3 loop reads CASSQDLTSGGETQYF. Written as DNA, the CDR3 is TGTGCCAGCAGCCAAGATCTAACTAGCGGGGGGGAGACCCAGTACTTC.

The chain joins TRBV5-8 to TRBJ2-1, with 10 nucleotides matching TRBD2. Germline trimming cut 2 bases from V and 9 bases from J; bases unmatched to any gene: 14. The CDR3 has 17 amino acids. CDR1 is SGHTS, CDR2 YDEGEE, per germline. The CDR3 nucleotides read TGTGCCAGCAGCTTAGCTCGACTAGCGGGCAACCCTTCTGAGCAGTTCTTC. Translation gives CASSLARLAGNPSEQFF. The full variable domain, its missing parts supplied by reference TRBV5-8 and TRBJ2-1, is EAGVTQSPTHLIKTRGQQATLRCSPISGHTSVYWYQQALGLGLQFLLWYDEGEERNRGNFPPRFSGRQFPNYSSELNVNALELEDSALYLCASSLARLAGNPSEQFFGPGTRLTVL.

The rearrangement links TRBV18 to TRBJ1-5; 9 bases are shared with TRBD1. The CDR3 contains 18 residues. The V segment lost 5 bases and the J segment 1 base; nucleotides outside the gene matches: 12. Per germline, CDR1 KGHSH and CDR2 LQKENI. The CDR3 spells CASSYERQGVGSNQPQHF. The CDR3 DNA sequence: TGTGCCAGCTCATACGAACGACAGGGGGTAGGAAGCAATCAGCCCCAGCATTTT. Full variable domain (missing parts from reference TRBV18 and TRBJ1-5): NAGVMQNPRHLVRRRGQEARLRCSPMKGHSHVYWYRQLPEEGLKFMVYLQKENIIDESGMPKERFSAEFPKEGPSILRIQQVVRGDSAAYFCASSYERQGVGSNQPQHFGDGTRLSIL.

The V call is TRBV6-2 or TRBV6-3, the J call TRBJ1-2, with TRBD1 identical over 11 bases. The V and J ends lost 2 bases and 4 bases, in that order; junction bases with no gene match: 6. Per the germline V gene, CDR1 is MNHEY and CDR2 is SVGEGT. The CDR3 loop spans 16 amino acids. For the CDR3, the DNA is TGTGCCAGCAGTTACCCTCGGACAGGGGGCGTCTATGGCTACACCTTC. Encoded protein: CASSYPRTGGVYGYTF.

This sequence joins TRBV5-8 and TRBJ1-6; 7 positions match TRBD1. Germline CDR1 reads SGHTS; CDR2 reads YDEGEE. V dropped 0 bases and J dropped 6; count of bases not matched to a gene: 6. The CDR3 has 16 amino acids. CDR3 amino acids: CASSLDIGTANSPLHF. CDR3 DNA: TGTGCCAGCAGCTTGGATATCGGGACAGCTAATTCACCCCTCCACTTT.

DNA of the CDR3: TGTGCCAGCAGCTTACCAGGCGGGGGTCAGTATGGCTACACCTTC. This sequence encodes CASSLPGGGQYGYTF. The rearrangement joins TRBV7-2 to TRBJ1-2, with a possible D match to TRBD1 (5 bases). The CDR3 has 15 residues. Trimming removed 2 bases at V and 5 bases at J, with 15 bases between. Germline CDR1 reads SGHTA; CDR2 reads FQGNSA.

V and J are TRBV13 and TRBJ2-1; D call uncertain. Germline CDR1 is PRHDT and CDR2 is FYEKMQ (reference sequence). V was trimmed by 3 bases and J by 0 bases, leaving 9 bases between them. The CDR3 covers 15 residues. The CDR3 spells CASSFFRLSYNEQFF. DNA of the CDR3: TGTGCCAGCAGCTTCTTCAGGCTCTCCTACAATGAGCAGTTCTTC. Full variable domain (missing parts from reference TRBV13 and TRBJ2-1): AAGVIQSPRHLIKEKRETATLKCYPIPRHDTVYWYQQGPGQDPQFLISFYEKMQSDKGSIPDRFSAQQFSDYHSELNMSSLELGDSALYFCASSFFRLSYNEQFFGPGTRLTVL.

J is TRBJ2-3 and V is TRBV2, with 12 bases identical to TRBD2. This CDR3 contains 17 residues. With V trimmed by 6 bases and J by 5 bases, 12 bases remained unmatched. Looked up from germline, CDR1 is SNHLY and CDR2 is FYNNEI. CDR3 DNA: TGTGCCAGCAGAGATGTCCTAGCGGGAGGGCCGGGAGATACGCAGTATTTT. Translated: CASRDVLAGGPGDTQYF.

The chain links TRBV19 to TRBJ1-2, with D possibly matching TRBD1 (5 bases). This CDR3 contains 16 residues. CDR1 is LNHDA, CDR2 SQIVND, per germline (reference sequence). V lost 1 base, J lost 6 bases, and 18 bases lay in between. CDR3 sequence reads: CASSIGPQGSRNGYTF. The CDR3 region has the DNA TGTGCCAGTAGTATAGGCCCGCAGGGAAGTAGGAATGGCTACACCTTC.

This rearrangement joins TRBV15 to TRBJ2-1; possible D gene TRBD1, 6 bases. CDR3 length equals 16 residues. Deletions cut 0 bases from V and 8 bases from J, with 17 bases between. Germline V lookup: CDR1 LNHNV, CDR2 YYDKDF (reference sequence). The CDR3: CATSRDLTGKGHEQFF. CDR3 nucleotides: TGTGCCACCAGCAGAGATCTAACAGGGAAAGGGCATGAGCAGTTCTTC.

The chain uses TRBV18 and TRBJ2-2, with D hard to call. The V gene lost 4 bases and the J gene lost 7 bases, with 16 bases spanning the gap. CDR1 and CDR2 (germline): KGHSH, LQKENI. This CDR3 contains 15 residues. The CDR3 region is CASSRTNPPGGELFF. CDR3 nucleotides: TGTGCCAGCTCACGCACTAACCCTCCGGGCGGGGAGCTGTTTTTT.

A single count supports this clone. The gene calls are TRBV5-1 and TRBJ2-3, with 7 bases fitting TRBD1. Germline V gene sequence: CDR1 SGHRS, CDR2 YFSETQ. The CDR3 length is 14 residues. J gave up 5 bases and V 5 bases, and 8 bases lay outside the gene matches. The CDR3 is CASSIDRAQDTQYF. CDR3 nucleotide sequence: TGCGCCAGCAGTATCGACAGGGCCCAAGATACGCAGTATTTT.

The chain is built from TRBV18 and TRBJ1-5; 7 bases line up with TRBD1. Germline CDR1 and CDR2: KGHSH and LQKENI. The CDR3 has 16 amino acids. The J segment lost 2 bases and the V segment lost 3 bases, leaving 7 bases of the junction unmatched. The CDR3 is CASSPLTGRGNQPQHF. The DNA for the CDR3 is TGTGCCAGCTCACCTTTGACAGGGAGAGGCAATCAGCCCCAGCATTTT.

The chain uses TRBV18 and TRBJ2-6; TRBD1 is a possible D gene (5 bases). The CDR3 contains 16 residues. Germline-derived CDR1 and CDR2 are KGHSH and LQKENI. Trimming took 6 bases from V and 0 from J, leaving 12 bases between them. The CDR3: CASSRDSSSGANVLTF. CDR3 coding DNA: TGTGCCAGCTCCAGGGATAGTAGCTCTGGGGCCAACGTCCTGACTTTC.

This chain links TRBV5-8 with TRBJ2-5; 8 nucleotides line up with TRBD1. Germline V gene data show CDR1 as SGHTS and CDR2 as YDEGEE. The CDR3 is 14 residues long. V lost 4 bases and J lost 1; bases outside the gene matches: 3. The CDR3 DNA is TGTGCCAGCAGCGTCGACAGGGGCCAAGAGACCCAGTACTTC. Amino acids: CASSVDRGQETQYF.

This rearrangement joins TRBV2 to TRBJ1-4; TRBD1 matches 8 bases. The CDR3 consists of 13 residues. Per germline, CDR1 SNHLY and CDR2 FYNNEI. V lost 6 bases and J lost 8; bases outside the gene matches: 5. The CDR3 DNA reads TGTGCCAGCAGAGCAGGGGGCGTAGAAAAACTGTTTTTT. It specifies CASRAGGVEKLFF.

This chain connects TRBV6-1 to TRBJ1-2; TRBD1 might be the D (5 bases). The CDR3 loop spans 15 amino acids. Germline V lookup: CDR1 MNHNS, CDR2 SASEGT. The germline V and J ends were trimmed by 0 bases and 4 bases, with 12 bases remaining between them. The CDR3, as DNA: TGTGCCAGCAGTGAAGCGCCGGGAGGGGTCTATGGCTACACCTTC. This encodes CASSEAPGGVYGYTF.

In its sample, this clone was seen once. The chain employs TRBV7-3 and TRBJ2-3; the match to TRBD2 covers 8 bases. CDR3 length equals 17 residues. V lost 2 bases and J lost 4; bases outside the gene matches: 11. Per the germline V gene, CDR1 is SGHTA and CDR2 is FQGTGA. The CDR3 DNA reads TGTGCCAGCAGCTTAGGCGGGGGGCCTATTGCGGCAGATACGCAGTATTTT. This codes for CASSLGGGPIAADTQYF. Using reference TRBV7-3 and TRBJ2-3 for the parts outside the CDR3, the full variable domain is GAGVSQTPSNKVTEKGKYVELRCDPISGHTALYWYRQSLGQGPEFLIYFQGTGAADDSGLPNDRFFAVRPEGSVSTLKIQRTERGDSAVYLCASSLGGGPIAADTQYFGPGTRLTVL.

J is TRBJ2-1 and V is TRBV28; 9 positions agree with TRBD2. Germline trimming cut 6 bases from V and 7 bases from J; bases unmatched to any gene: 4. The CDR3 spans 13 residues. Germline CDR1 is MDHEN and CDR2 is SYDVKM. CDR3 in DNA: TGTGCCAGCAGGCTGGCGGGGGGGAATGAGCAGTTCTTC. It translates to CASRLAGGNEQFF.

This chain links TRBV2 with TRBJ1-6; D gene uncertain. V was shortened by 4 bases and J by 10 bases, with 14 bases between the two germline ends. Germline loops: CDR1 SNHLY, CDR2 FYNNEI. The CDR3 contains 14 residues. CDR3 nucleotides: TGTGCCAGCAGTGTGTCGGGTGAAGGCTCACCCCTCCACTTT. Its translation: CASSVSGEGSPLHF.

This chain uses TRBV6-6 with TRBJ2-1, with 7 bases that match TRBD2. V gave up 5 bases and J gave up 7 bases; unmatched junction bases: 8. This CDR3 has 14 amino acids. Germline V gene lookup returns CDR1 MNHNY and CDR2 SVGAGI (reference sequence). In DNA, the CDR3 is TGTGCCAGCAGTGCCACCGGGACTAATAATGAGCAGTTCTTC. Amino acid sequence: CASSATGTNNEQFF.

The J gene is TRBJ2-7, the V gene TRBV5-1, with 12 bases lining up with TRBD2. This CDR3 has 16 amino acids. After removal of 2 bases from V and 0 bases from J, the junction contained 3 bases not matched to a gene. The germline V gene encodes CDR1 SGHRS and CDR2 YFSETQ. The chain's CDR3 is CASSLSSGGVSYEQYF. As DNA, the CDR3 is TGCGCCAGCAGCTTATCTAGCGGGGGGGTCTCCTACGAGCAGTACTTC.

A few counts support this clone. The CDR3 nucleotides read TGCGCCAGCAGCTTGCGGCCGGACTTCTACAATGAGCAGTTCTTC. It codes for CASSLRPDFYNEQFF. The V and J genes are TRBV5-1 and TRBJ2-1; D is perhaps TRBD2 (5 bases). V was pared by 1 base and J by 3 bases, with 11 bases between. There are 15 residues in the CDR3. Germline CDR1 and CDR2: SGHRS and YFSETQ.

The chain joins TRBV3-1 (or the pseudogene TRBV3-2) to TRBJ1-6, with TRBD1 identical over 8 bases. J lost 7 bases, V lost 4 bases, and 6 bases had no gene match. Germline V gives CDR1 LGHDT, CDR2 YNNKEL (reference sequence). This CDR3 is 15 amino acids long. CDR3 in DNA: TGTGCCAGCAGCCTCAGGGGGCCGAGGAATTCACCCCTCCACTTT. Its protein product is CASSLRGPRNSPLHF.